This T cell receptor beta chain stems from a study of cytomegalovirus exposure and HLA in healthy donors. About the study: Previous work identified 95 million to 120 million unique TCR beta sequences from roughly 170 million T cells. The Caucasian-associated ancestry cluster held roughly 78% of 350 to 450 genotyped donors. Broader study findings: Among the most significant clusters, several appeared linked to common viral pathogens in a later analysis. Reports showed the classifier diagnosing cytomegalovirus status with high specificity and sensitivity.

On this clone itself: Its specificity is unknown.

With 60 Vbeta and 13 Jbeta primers, the PCR was carried out. Data came from immunoSEQ multiplex PCR; TCRdb stores just in-frame clones and leaves some out. The sample shows roughly 120,000 clones, around 77% of them seen only once. Between the trimmed V and J ends, which lost 1 base and 4 bases, there was a span of 10 bases. Germline V gives CDR1 SGHAT, CDR2 FQNNGV. The CDR3 has 14 amino acids. The material sequenced was PBMCs. This receptor was identified in a man aged 50 or older in good health and CMV-seropositive. V usage is TRBV11-2 and J usage is TRBJ2-5; possible D gene TRBD2, 6 bases. The CDR3 coding sequence is TGTGCCAGCAGCTTAGTGCGGGAAGGAGAGACCCAGTACTTC. The encoded protein is CASSLVREGETQYF.